This TCR beta chain was identified in a study of a mutant IDH1 vaccine in newly diagnosed glioma. The overall study: The sex distribution of treated patients was around 60% male and roughly 38% female, with a mean age of roughly 40 years. Patients had received radiotherapy, temozolomide, or both previously, most receiving both.

Whole-study results and caveats: Altogether, about 93% of patients exhibited vaccine-induced immune responses. Pseudoprogression seemingly bore no relation to changes in top peripheral T cell clonotypes.

This CDR3 has 13 residues. In germline, CDR1 is SGHRS, CDR2 YFSETQ. Deletions cut 4 bases from V and 3 bases from J, with 11 bases between. Sample time point: baseline, week 1 (first vaccination visit). Treatment in this sample: pre-vaccination baseline after standard-of-care therapy. Points on this clone: Its antigen is as yet unknown.

Clones were sequenced by immunoSEQ multiplex PCR, and TCRdb holds only the in-frame ones, with some missing. The profile shows under 90,000 clones, 79% of them singletons. The sequenced sample was PBMCs, obtained from a glioma patient treated with radiotherapy, temozolomide or both. This receptor was identified in a man between 45 and 60 years old with glioma. The V gene is TRBV5-1, the J gene TRBJ2-7, with D unclear. This chain's CDR3 is CASSNPINYEQYF. CDR3 nucleotides: TGCGCCAGCAGCAACCCCATAAACTACGAGCAGTACTTC.